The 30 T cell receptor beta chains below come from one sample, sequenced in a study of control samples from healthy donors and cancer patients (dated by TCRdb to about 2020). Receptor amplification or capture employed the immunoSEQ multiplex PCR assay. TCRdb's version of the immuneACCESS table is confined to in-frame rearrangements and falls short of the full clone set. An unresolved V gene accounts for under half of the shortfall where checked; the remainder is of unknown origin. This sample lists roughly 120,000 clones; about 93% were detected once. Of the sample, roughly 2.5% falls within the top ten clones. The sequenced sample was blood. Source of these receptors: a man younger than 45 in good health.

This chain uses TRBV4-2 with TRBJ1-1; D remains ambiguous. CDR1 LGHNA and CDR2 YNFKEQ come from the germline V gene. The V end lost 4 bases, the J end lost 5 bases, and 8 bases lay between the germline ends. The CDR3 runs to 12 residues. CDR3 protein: CASSRVGTEAFF. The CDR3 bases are TGTGCCAGCAGCCGGGTGGGGACTGAAGCTTTCTTT.

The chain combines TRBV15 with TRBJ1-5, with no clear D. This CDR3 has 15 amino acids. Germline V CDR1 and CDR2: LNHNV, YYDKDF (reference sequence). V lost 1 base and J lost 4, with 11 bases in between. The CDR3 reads CATSRGGQANQPQHF. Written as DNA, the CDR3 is TGTGCCACCAGCAGAGGTGGCCAGGCGAATCAGCCCCAGCATTTT.

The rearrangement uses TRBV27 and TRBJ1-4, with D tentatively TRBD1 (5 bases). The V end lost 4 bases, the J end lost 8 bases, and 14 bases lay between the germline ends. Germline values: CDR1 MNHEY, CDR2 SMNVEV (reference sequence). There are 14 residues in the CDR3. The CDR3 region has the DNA TGTGCCAGCAGTTCGGACATGGGCGGCGAAAAACTGTTTTTT. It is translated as CASSSDMGGEKLFF.

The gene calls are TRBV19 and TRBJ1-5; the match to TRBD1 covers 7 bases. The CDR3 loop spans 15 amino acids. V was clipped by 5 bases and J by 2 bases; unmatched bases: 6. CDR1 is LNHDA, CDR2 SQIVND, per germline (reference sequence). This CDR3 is CASSLHRGGNQPQHF. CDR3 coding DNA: TGTGCCAGTAGTCTCCACAGGGGAGGCAATCAGCCCCAGCATTTT.

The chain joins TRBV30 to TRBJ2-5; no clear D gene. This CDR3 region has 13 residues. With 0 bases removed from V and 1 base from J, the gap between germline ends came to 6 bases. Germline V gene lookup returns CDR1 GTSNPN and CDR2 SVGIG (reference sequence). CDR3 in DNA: TGTGCCTGGAGTGTGGGAAGCCAAGAGACCCAGTACTTC. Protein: CAWSVGSQETQYF. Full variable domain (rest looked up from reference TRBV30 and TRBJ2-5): SQTIHQWPATLVQPVGSPLSLECTVEGTSNPNLYWYRQAAGRGLQLLFYSVGIGQISSEVPQNLSASRPQDRQFILSSKKLLLSDSGFYLCAWSVGSQETQYFGPGTRLLVL.

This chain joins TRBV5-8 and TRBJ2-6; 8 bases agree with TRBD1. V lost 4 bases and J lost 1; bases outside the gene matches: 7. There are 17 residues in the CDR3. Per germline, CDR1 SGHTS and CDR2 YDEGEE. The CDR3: CASSSRTGFSGANVLTF. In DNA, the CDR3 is TGTGCCAGCAGCAGCAGGACAGGGTTTTCTGGGGCCAACGTCCTGACTTTC.

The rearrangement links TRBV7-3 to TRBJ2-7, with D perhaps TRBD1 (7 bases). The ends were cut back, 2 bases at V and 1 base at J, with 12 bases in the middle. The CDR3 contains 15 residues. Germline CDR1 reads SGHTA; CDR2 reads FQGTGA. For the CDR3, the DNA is TGTGCCAGCAGCTTAGCAGGGGGAGGATCCTACGAGCAGTACTTC. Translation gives CASSLAGGGSYEQYF.

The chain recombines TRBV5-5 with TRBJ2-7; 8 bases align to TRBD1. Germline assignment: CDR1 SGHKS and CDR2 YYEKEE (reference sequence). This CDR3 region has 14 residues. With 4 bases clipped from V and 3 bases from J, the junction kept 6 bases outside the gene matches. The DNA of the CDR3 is TGTGCCAGCAGCGGACCCGGACAGGGCTACGAGCAGTACGTC. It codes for CASSGPGQGYEQYV.

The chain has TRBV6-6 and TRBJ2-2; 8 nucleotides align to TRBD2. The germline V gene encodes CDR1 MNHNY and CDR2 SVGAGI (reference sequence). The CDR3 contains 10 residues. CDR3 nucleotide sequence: TGTGCGAGCGGGAGCGGGGAGCTGTTTTTT. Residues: CASGSGELFF.

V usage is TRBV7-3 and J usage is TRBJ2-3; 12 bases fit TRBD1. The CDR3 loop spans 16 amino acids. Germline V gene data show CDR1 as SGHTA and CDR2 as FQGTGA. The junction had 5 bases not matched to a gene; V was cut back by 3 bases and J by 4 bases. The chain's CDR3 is CASSFGTGGSADTQYF. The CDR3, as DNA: TGTGCCAGCAGCTTCGGGACAGGGGGCTCAGCAGATACGCAGTATTTT.

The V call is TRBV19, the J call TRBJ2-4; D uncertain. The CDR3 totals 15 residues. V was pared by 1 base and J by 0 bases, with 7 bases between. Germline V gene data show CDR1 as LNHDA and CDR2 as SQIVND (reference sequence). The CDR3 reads CASSIGWEAKNIQYF. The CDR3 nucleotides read TGTGCCAGTAGTATAGGATGGGAAGCCAAAAACATTCAGTACTTC.

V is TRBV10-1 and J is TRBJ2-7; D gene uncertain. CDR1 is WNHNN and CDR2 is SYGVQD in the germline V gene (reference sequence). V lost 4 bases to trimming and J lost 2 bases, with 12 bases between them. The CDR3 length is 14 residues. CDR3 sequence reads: CASSVSRIPYEQYF. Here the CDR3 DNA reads TGCGCCAGCAGTGTAAGTAGGATCCCCTACGAGCAGTACTTC.

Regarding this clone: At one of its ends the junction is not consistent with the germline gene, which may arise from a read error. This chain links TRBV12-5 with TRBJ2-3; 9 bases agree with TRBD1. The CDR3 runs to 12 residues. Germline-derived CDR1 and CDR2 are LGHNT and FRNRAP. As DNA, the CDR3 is TGTGCTAGTGCCCTCTCACTCCGGGACAGGGATTTT. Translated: CASALSLRDRDF.

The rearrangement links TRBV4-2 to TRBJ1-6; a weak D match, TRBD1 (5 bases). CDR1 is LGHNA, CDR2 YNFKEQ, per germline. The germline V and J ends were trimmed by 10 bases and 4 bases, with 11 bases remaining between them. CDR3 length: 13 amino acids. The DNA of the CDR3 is TGTGCCACGGGGGGGGGTTATAATTCACCCCTCCACTTT. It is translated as CATGGGYNSPLHF.

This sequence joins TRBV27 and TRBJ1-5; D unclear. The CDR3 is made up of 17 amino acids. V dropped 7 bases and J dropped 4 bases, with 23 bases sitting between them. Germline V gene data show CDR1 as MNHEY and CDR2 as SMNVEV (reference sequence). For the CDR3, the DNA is TGTGCCAGCACCCGGGTCGGGGTAACGGGTAGAAATCAGCCCCAGCATTTT. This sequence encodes CASTRVGVTGRNQPQHF.

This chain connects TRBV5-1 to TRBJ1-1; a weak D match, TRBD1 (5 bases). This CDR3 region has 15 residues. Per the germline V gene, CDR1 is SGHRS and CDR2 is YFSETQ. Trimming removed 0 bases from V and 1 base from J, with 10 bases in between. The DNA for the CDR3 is TGCGCCAGCAGCTTGGATGTGGGGGGGAACACTGAAGCTTTCTTT. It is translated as CASSLDVGGNTEAFF.

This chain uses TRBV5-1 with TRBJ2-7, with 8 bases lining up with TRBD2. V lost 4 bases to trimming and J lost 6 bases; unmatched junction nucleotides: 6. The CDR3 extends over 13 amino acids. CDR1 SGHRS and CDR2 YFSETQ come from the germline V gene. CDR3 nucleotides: TGCGCCAGCAGCGTGGACGGGGGGGTCGAGCAGTACTTC. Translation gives CASSVDGGVEQYF. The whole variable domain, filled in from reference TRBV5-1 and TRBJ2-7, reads KAGVTQTPRYLIKTRGQQVTLSCSPISGHRSVSWYQQTPGQGLQFLFEYFSETQRNKGNFPGRFSGRQFSNSRSEMNVSTLELGDSALYLCASSVDGGVEQYFGPGTRLTVT.

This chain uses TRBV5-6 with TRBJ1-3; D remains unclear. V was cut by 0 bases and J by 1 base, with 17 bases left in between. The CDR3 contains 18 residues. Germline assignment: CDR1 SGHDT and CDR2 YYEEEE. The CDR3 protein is CASSLAFQAVESGNTIYF. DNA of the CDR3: TGTGCCAGCAGCTTGGCTTTTCAGGCCGTTGAATCTGGAAACACCATATATTTT.

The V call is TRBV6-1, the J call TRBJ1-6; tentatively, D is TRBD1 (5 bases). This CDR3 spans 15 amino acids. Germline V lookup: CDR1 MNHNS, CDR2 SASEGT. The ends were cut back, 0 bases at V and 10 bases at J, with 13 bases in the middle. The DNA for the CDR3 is TGTGCCAGCAGTGAAGCTCCCCAGGGAAGCTCACCCCTCCACTTT. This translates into CASSEAPQGSSPLHF.

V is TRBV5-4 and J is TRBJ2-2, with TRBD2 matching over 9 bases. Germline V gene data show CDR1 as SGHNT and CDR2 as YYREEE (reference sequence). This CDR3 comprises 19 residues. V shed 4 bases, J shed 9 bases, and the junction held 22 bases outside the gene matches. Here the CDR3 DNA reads TGTGCCAGCAGCCCCAGCTGGGAGCAGGGACTAGCTGGGCTTAGGGAGCTGTTTTTT. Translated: CASSPSWEQGLAGLRELFF.

Here the CDR3 reads CASSVTGFYGYTF. The CDR3 DNA reads as TGTGCCAGCAGTGTGACAGGCTTCTATGGCTACACCTTC. The chain combines TRBV27 with TRBJ1-2; D perhaps matches TRBD1 (6 bases). V shed 5 bases and J shed 4 bases, with 11 bases lying between them. The CDR3 sequence is 13 residues long. Germline values: CDR1 MNHEY, CDR2 SMNVEV (reference sequence).

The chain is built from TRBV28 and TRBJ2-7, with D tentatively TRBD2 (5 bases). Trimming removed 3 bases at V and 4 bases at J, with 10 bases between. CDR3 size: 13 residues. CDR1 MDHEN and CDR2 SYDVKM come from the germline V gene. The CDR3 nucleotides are TGTGCCAGCAGTTTGAGGGAGAGGTACGAGCAGTACTTC. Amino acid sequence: CASSLRERYEQYF.

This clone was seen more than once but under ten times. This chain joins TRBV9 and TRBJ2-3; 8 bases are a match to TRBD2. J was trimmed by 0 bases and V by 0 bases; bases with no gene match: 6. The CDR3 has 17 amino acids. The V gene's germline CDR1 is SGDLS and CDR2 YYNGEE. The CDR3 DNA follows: TGTGCCAGCAGCGTAGTCGGCGGGGGGCTAAGCACAGATACGCAGTATTTT. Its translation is CASSVVGGGLSTDTQYF.

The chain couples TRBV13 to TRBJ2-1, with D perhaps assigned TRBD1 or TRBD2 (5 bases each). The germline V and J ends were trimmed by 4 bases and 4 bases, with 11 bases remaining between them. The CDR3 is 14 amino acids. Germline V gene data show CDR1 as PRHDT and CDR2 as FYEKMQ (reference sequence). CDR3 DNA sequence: TGTGCCAGCAGCTCGGGGACCGTTTACAATGAGCAGTTCTTC. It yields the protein CASSSGTVYNEQFF.

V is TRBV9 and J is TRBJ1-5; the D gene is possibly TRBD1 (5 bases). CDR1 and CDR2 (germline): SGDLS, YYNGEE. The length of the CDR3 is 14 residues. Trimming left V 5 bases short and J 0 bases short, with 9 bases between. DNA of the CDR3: TGTGCCAGCAGGACAGATTATAGCAATCAGCCCCAGCATTTT. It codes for CASRTDYSNQPQHF.

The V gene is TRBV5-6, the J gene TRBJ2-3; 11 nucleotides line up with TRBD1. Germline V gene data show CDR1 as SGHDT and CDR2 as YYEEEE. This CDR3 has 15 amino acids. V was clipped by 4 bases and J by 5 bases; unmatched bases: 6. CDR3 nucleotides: TGTGCCAGCAGCATACGGACAGGGGGCATAGATACGCAGTATTTT. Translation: CASSIRTGGIDTQYF.

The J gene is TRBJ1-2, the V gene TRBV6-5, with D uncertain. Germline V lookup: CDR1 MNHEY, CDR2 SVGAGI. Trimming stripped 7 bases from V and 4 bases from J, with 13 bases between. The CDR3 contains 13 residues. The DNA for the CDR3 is TGTGCCAGCAATCCGGGAGCTAGCTATGGCTACACCTTC. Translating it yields CASNPGASYGYTF.

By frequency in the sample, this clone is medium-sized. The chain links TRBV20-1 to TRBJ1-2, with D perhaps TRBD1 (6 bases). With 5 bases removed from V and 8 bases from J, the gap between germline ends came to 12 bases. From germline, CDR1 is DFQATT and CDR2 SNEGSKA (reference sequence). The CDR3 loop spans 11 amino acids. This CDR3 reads CSAARGTGYTF. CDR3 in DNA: TGCAGTGCTGCCAGGGGCACGGGCTACACCTTC.

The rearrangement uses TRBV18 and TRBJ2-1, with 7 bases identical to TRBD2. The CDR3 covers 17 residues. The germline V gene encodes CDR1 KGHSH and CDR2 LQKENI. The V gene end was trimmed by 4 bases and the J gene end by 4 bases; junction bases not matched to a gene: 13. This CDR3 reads CASSLTPRAGEYNEQFF. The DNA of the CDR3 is TGTGCCAGCTCACTCACCCCTCGGGCGGGGGAGTACAATGAGCAGTTCTTC.

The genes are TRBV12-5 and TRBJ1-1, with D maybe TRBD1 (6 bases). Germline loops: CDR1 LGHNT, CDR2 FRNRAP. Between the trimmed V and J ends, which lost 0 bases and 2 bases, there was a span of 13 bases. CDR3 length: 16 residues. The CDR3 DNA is TGTGCTAGTGGTTTGGTACTCTCGGGGGCAAACACTGAAGCTTTCTTT. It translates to CASGLVLSGANTEAFF.